These T cell receptor beta chains were read from a single sample in a study of blood T cell repertoires in COVID-19. Clones were read by immunoSEQ multiplex PCR, and TCRdb kept only the in-frame ones, dropping some. The sample holds about 400,000 clones, around 89% seen once. Sequencing was done on a sample of peripheral blood. Source of these receptors: a woman in her 30s with acute or convalescent COVID-19. CDR3s include the opening cysteine and the closing phenylalanine or tryptophan. Fields, in order: clone size, V gene, J gene, CDR3 protein. Clone size, where shown, is once, few, many, or a class for clones that have expanded.

-	TRBV7-2	TRBJ2-5	CASSLEGGTETQYF
once	TRBV7-2	TRBJ2-7	CASSLVEQIYEQYF
-	TRBV6-5	TRBJ2-1	CASAAWGGVGQFF
-	TRBV9	TRBJ2-3	CASSTRGASDTQYF
-	TRBV28	TRBJ1-6	CASSRITRGYNSPLHF
-	TRBV4-1	TRBJ1-1	CASSQEVAAEAFF
-	TRBV18	TRBJ2-7	CASSLTGGGMGIEKEQYF
-	TRBV10-3	TRBJ2-7	CAISPTGYDEQYF
-	TRBV21-1	TRBJ2-7	CASGAYPAERGYEQYF
-	TRBV5-6	TRBJ1-5	CASSLSPPQGSNQPQHF
-	TRBV5-4	TRBJ2-5	CASSPAGVGETQYF
few	TRBV7-9	TRBJ2-1	CASSGRGEEQFF
-	TRBV5-1	TRBJ2-3	CASSLADSTDTQYF
-	TRBV7-6	TRBJ2-5	CASSLLQARTTPVPQETQYF
-	TRBV6-6	TRBJ1-2	CASSYLRNLIDGYTF
-	TRBV29-1	TRBJ2-5	CSVRGIQETQYF
-	TRBV29-1	TRBJ2-3	CSVVRGSRTDTQYF
-	TRBV11-2	TRBJ2-7	CASSPRDRGSLEQYF
-	TRBV5-6	TRBJ2-7	CASSLGTGYGYEQYF
-	TRBV9	TRBJ2-2	CASSVAQGGTGELFF
-	TRBV7-9	TRBJ1-1	CASSFRLNTEAFF
-	TRBV27	TRBJ1-1	CASSLLGDRGDTEAFF
-	TRBV11-2	TRBJ2-1	CASSASGGSYYNEQFF
-	TRBV5-1	TRBJ2-3	CASSPAGAQGATQYF
-	TRBV10-1	TRBJ1-1	CASTRDRGTEAFF
-	TRBV2	TRBJ2-7	CASKGGTAYEQYF
-	TRBV7-9	TRBJ1-6	CASSFLPDDTSRNSPLHF
-	TRBV28	TRBJ1-5	CASSPRHMGNQPQHF
-	TRBV3-1/TRBV3-2	TRBJ2-1	CASSQGSSGGAYNEQFF
-	TRBV2	TRBJ1-6	CASTPGARNSPLHF
-	TRBV30	TRBJ2-6	CAWTRERRPVTGANVLTF
few	TRBV5-1	TRBJ1-6	CASSLQGAPSPLHF
-	TRBV27	TRBJ1-5	CASSLSPNGGNQPQHF
-	TRBV4-1	TRBJ2-1	CASSQGNTGKRINEQFF
-	TRBV7-3	TRBJ2-1	CASSWGAYNEQFF
-	TRBV19	TRBJ1-5	CATQPRGRSNQPQHF
-	TRBV2	TRBJ2-1	CASRGTGTAYNEQFF
-	TRBV28	TRBJ1-6	CASREGDSPLHF
once	TRBV6-6	TRBJ1-1	CASSPGHRNTEAFF
once	TRBV5-4	TRBJ2-3	CASSQTSGGRHDTQYF
-	TRBV12-3/TRBV12-4	TRBJ2-1	CASSLRSRNEQFF
-	TRBV9	TRBJ1-3	CASSVNRYSGNTIYF
-	TRBV18	TRBJ1-2	CASSDRGYGYTF
-	TRBV25-1	TRBJ1-1	CASWGASNTEAFF
-	TRBV7-2	TRBJ2-7	CASSAWGDEQYF
-	TRBV5-4	TRBJ1-1	CASSYDKNTEAFF
-	TRBV5-1	TRBJ2-7	CASSSRTGSHEQYF
-	TRBV11-2	TRBJ2-1	CASSLAGPNEQFF